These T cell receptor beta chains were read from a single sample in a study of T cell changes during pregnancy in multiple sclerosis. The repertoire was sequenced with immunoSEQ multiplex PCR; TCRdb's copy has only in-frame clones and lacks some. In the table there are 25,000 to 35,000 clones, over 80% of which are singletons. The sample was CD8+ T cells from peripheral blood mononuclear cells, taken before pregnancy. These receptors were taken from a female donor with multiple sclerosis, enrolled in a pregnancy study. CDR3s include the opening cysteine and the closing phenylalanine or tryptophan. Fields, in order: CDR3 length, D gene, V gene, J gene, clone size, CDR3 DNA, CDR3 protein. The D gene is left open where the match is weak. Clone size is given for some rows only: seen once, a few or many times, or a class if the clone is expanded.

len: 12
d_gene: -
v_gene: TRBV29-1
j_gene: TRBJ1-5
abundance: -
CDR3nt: TGCAGCGTTGATGGGGGCGACCAGCCCCAGCATTTT
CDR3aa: CSVDGGDQPQHF

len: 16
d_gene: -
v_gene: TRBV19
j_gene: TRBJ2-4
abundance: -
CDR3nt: TGTGCCAGTAGTATATGGGGGGACAGCCTCATTAACATTCAGTACTTC
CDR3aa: CASSIWGDSLINIQYF

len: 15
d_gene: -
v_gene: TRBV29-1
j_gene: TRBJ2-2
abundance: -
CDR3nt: TGCAGCGTTGAAAGGCCCGGAGTTGAAACCGGGGAGCTGTTTTTT
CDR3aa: CSVERPGVETGELFF

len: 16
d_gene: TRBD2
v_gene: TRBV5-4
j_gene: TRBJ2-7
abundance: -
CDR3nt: TGTGCCAGCAGCCCGTGGACTAGCGGCCTAGCGTACGAGCAGTACTTC
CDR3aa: CASSPWTSGLAYEQYF

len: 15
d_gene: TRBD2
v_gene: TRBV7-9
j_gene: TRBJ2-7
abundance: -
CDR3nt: TGTGCCAGCAGCTTAGTGGGGACTAGCGGGAACGAGCAGTACTTC
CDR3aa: CASSLVGTSGNEQYF

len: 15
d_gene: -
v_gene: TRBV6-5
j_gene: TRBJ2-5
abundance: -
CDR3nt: TGTGCCAGCAGTTACTCTGGCCGAACCGAAGAGACCCAGTACTTC
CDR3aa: CASSYSGRTEETQYF

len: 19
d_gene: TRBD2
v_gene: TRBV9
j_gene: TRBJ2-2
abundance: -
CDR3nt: TGTGCCAGCAGCCTAGGACTAGCGGGGTATACGACGAACACCGGGGAGCTGTTTTTT
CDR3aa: CASSLGLAGYTTNTGELFF

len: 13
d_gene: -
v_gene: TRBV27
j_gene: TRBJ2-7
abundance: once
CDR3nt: TGTGCCAGCAGTCCCATTCCCTCCTACGAGCAGTACTTC
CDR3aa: CASSPIPSYEQYF

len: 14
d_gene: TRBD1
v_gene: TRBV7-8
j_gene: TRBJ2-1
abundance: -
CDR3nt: TGTGCCAGCAGCATATTACAGGGGGCTCATGAGCAGTTCTTC
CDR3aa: CASSILQGAHEQFF

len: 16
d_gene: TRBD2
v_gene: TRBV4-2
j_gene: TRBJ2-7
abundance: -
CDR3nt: TGTGCCAGCAGCCCACAGACTAGCGGGAGTGCTTACGAGCAGTACTTC
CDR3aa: CASSPQTSGSAYEQYF

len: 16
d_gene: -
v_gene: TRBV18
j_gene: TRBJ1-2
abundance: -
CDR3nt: TGTGCCAGCTCACCACCGTCAGAACAGGGTTTAGGTGGCTACACCTTC
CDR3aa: CASSPPSEQGLGGYTF

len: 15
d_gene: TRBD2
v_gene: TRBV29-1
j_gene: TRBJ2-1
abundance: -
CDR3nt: TGCAGCCTTGGTTGGGGGGGAAGCTCCTACAATGAGCAGTTCTTC
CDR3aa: CSLGWGGSSYNEQFF

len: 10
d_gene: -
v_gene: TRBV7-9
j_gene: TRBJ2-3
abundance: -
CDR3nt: TGTGCCAGCAGCCAAGATACGCAGTATTTT
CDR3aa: CASSQDTQYF

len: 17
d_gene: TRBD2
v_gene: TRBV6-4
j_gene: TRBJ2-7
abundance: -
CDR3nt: TGTGCCAGCAGTGACGATCTGGCGGGAGGGGTCTCCTACGAGCAGTACTTC
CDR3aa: CASSDDLAGGVSYEQYF

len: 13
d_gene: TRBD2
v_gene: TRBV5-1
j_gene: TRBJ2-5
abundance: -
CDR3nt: TGCGCCAGCGCTAGAGGGGAGGGAGAGACCCAGTACTTC
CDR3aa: CASARGEGETQYF

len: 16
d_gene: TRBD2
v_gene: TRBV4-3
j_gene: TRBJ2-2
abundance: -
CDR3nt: TGCGCCAGCAGCCAGAATAGCGGGAGGGCGACCGGGGAGCTGTTTTTT
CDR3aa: CASSQNSGRATGELFF

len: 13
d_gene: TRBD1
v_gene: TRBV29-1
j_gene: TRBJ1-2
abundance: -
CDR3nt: TGCAGCGCCCAGACAGGGGTAATCGGAGGCTACACCTTC
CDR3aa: CSAQTGVIGGYTF

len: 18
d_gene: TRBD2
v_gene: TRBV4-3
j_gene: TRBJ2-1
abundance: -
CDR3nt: TGCGCCAGCAGCCAAAGCCCTTGGGGGGGTAGCTCCTACAATGAGCAGTTCTTC
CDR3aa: CASSQSPWGGSSYNEQFF

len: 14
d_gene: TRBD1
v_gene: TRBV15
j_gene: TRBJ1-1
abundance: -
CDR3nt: TGTGCCACCAGCAGCGACAGGGGAAACACTGAAGCTTTCTTT
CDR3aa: CATSSDRGNTEAFF

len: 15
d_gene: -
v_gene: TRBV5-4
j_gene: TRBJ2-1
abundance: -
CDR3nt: TGTGCCAGCAGCTTGTCTATCGATGCCTACAATGAGCAGTTCTTC
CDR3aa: CASSLSIDAYNEQFF

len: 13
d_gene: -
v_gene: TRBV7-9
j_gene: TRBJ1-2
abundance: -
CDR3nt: TGTGCCAGCAGCCCACCTGGGGGGATTGGCTACACCTTC
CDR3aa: CASSPPGGIGYTF

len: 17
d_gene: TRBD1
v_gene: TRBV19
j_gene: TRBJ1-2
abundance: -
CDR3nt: TGTGCCAGTAGTAGCTCCCCATCAGGGGGCTTATTCTATGGCTACACCTTC
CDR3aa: CASSSSPSGGLFYGYTF

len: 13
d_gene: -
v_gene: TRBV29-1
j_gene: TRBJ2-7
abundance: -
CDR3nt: TGCAGCGTTGAAGTAGCTGGACACTACGAGCAGTACTTC
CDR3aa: CSVEVAGHYEQYF

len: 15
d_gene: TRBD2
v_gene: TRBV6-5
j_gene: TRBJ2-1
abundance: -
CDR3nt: TGTGCCAGCAGTTACGCGCCGGGACTAAAAGAGGAGCAGTTCTTC
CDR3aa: CASSYAPGLKEEQFF

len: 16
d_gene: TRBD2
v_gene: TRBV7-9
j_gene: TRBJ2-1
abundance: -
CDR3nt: TGTGCCAGCAGCTTGAGACTAGCGGGAGATCGCGATGAGCAGTTCTTC
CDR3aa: CASSLRLAGDRDEQFF

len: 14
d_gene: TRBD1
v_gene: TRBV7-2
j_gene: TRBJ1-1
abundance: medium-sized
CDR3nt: TGTGCCAGCAGCTTCAGGGGGATGAACACTGAAGCTTTCTTT
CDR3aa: CASSFRGMNTEAFF

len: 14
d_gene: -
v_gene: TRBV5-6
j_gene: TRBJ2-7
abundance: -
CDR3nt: TGTGCCAGCAGCTTGGGGGCCGGTTCCTACGAGCAGTACTTC
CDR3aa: CASSLGAGSYEQYF

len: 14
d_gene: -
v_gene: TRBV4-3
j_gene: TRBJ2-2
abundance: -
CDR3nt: TGCGCCAGCAGCCAACGATCCGCGGGCGGGGAGCTGTTTTTT
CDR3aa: CASSQRSAGGELFF

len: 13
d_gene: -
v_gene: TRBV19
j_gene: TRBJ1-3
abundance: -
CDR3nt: TGTGCCAGTAGTATCAGGGCTGGAAACACCATATATTTT
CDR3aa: CASSIRAGNTIYF

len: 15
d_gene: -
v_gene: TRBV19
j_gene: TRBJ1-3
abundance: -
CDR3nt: TGTGCCAGTAAGTTTACCCAGAACTCTGGAAACACCATATATTTT
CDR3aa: CASKFTQNSGNTIYF

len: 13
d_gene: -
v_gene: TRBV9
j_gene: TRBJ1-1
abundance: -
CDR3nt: TGTGCCAGCAGCGTACACTACAGGACTGAAGCTTTCTTT
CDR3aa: CASSVHYRTEAFF

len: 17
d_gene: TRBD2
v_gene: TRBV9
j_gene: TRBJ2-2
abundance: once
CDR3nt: TGTGCCAGCAGCCCAGCGGGATGGATTTCGGTCACCGGGGAGCTGTTTTTT
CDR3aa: CASSPAGWISVTGELFF

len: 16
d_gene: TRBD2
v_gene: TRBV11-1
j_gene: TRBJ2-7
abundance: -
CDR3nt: TGTGCCAGCAGCCCAACCCTTAGCGGGAGTTTCTACGAGCAGTACTTC
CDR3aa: CASSPTLSGSFYEQYF

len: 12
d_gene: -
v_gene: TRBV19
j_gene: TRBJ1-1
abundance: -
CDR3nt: TGTGCCAGTAGTCCCGGGGGTACTGAAGCTTTCTTT
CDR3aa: CASSPGGTEAFF

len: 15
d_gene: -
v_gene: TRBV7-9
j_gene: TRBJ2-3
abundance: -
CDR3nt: TGTGCCAGCAGCTTAGTCGGGCGGGATGGCGATACGCAGTATTTT
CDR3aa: CASSLVGRDGDTQYF

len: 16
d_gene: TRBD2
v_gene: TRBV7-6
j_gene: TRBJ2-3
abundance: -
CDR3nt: TGTGCCAGCAGCTCCCGGGGGGAGGTCTCCACAGATACGCAGTATTTT
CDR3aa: CASSSRGEVSTDTQYF

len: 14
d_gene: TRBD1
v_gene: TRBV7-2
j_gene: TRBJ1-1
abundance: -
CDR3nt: TGTGCCAGCAGGACCGGGACAGGCAACACTGAAGCTTTCTTT
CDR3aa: CASRTGTGNTEAFF

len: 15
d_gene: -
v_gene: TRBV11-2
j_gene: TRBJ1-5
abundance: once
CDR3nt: TGTGCCAGCAGCACGCAGGGCGGCAGCAATCAGCCCCAGCATTTT
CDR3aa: CASSTQGGSNQPQHF

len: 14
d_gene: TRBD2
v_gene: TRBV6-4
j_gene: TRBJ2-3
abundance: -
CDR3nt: TGTGCCAGCAGCCTCACTAGCGGGAGTGATACGCAGTATTTT
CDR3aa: CASSLTSGSDTQYF

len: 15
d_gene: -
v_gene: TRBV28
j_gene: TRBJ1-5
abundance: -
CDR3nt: TGTGCCAGCAGAGATCAGGGATATAGCAATCAGCCCCAGCATTTT
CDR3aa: CASRDQGYSNQPQHF

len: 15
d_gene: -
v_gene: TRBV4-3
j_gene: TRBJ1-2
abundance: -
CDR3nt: TGCGCCAGCAGCCAAGATCTTCGGGGGAGCTATGGCTACACCTTC
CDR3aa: CASSQDLRGSYGYTF

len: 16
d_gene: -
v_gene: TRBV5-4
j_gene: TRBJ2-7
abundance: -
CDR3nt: TGTGCCAGCAGCCACGTGGGCGTGGGCCGGTCCTACGAGCAGTACTTC
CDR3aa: CASSHVGVGRSYEQYF

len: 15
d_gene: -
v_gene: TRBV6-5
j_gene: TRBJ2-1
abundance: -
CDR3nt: TGTGCCAGCAGTTACCGAGCGGGCTACGGCGATGAGCAGTTCTTC
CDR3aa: CASSYRAGYGDEQFF

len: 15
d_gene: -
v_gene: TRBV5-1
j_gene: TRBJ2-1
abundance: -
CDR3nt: TGCGCCAGCAGCTTGGCCGGGGGACAGTACAATGAGCAGTTCTTC
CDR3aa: CASSLAGGQYNEQFF

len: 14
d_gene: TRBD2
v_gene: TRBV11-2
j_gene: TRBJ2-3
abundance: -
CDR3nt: TGTGCCAGCAGCTTCAGCGGGGTGCCAGATACGCAGTATTTT
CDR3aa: CASSFSGVPDTQYF